Described below is a single TCR beta chain sequence and its context. The data are from a study of shared clonotypes between healthy human individuals. Unsorted samples relied on around 100 million PBMCs, which served as the source of genomic DNA. Trimming removed 2 bases at V and 3 bases at J, with 13 bases between. CDR1 MDHEN and CDR2 SYDVKM come from the germline V gene. The CDR3 runs 15 residues. The data were produced by immunoSEQ multiplex PCR, yet TCRdb's version contains in-frame clones alone and is incomplete. Of 470,000 or so clones listed, about 78% are singletons. This receptor was obtained from a woman in her forties in good health. Some clones in this sample may be carry-over from other donors' samples. The rearrangement uses TRBV28 and TRBJ2-5; weak D call: TRBD1 (5 bases). Sequences were obtained from PBMCs. The DNA of the CDR3 is TGTGCCAGCAGTTTAGCTGGGGCAGGGAAAGAGACCCAGTACTTC. Its translation is CASSLAGAGKETQYF.